This T cell receptor beta chain was captured in a study of blood T cell repertoires in COVID-19. Study-level background: The United States, Italy and Spain were the sources of the acute and convalescent COVID-19 samples.

Here immunoSEQ multiplex PCR was the method, and the copy in TCRdb shows in-frame clones only, minus some. The sample holds roughly 570,000 clones, about 89% seen once. This CDR3 comprises 13 residues. The germline V gene encodes CDR1 SGHAT and CDR2 FQNNGV. Between the trimmed V and J ends, which lost 0 bases and 3 bases, there was a span of 5 bases. This TCR derives from a woman aged 45-60 years with COVID-19, enrolled during active disease. This chain joins TRBV11-2 and TRBJ1-1; D is unclear. The sequencing sample was made of peripheral blood. CDR3 amino acids: CASSLEQHTEAFF. CDR3 coding DNA: TGTGCCAGCAGCTTAGAACAGCACACTGAAGCTTTCTTT.